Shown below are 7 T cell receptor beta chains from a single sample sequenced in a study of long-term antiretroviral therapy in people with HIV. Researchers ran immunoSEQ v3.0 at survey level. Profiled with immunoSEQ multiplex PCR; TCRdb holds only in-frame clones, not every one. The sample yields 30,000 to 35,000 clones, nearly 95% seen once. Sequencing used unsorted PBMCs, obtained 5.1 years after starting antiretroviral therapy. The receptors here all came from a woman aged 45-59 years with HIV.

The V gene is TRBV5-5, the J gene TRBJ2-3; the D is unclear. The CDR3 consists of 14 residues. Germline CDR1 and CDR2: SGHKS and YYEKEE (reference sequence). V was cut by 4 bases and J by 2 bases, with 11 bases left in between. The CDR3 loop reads CASSLLQNTDTQYF. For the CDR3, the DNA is TGTGCCAGCAGCCTACTCCAAAACACAGATACGCAGTATTTT.

This CDR3 is CASSEQRRSTDTQYF. In DNA form, the CDR3 reads TGTGCCAGCAGTGAACAGCGGAGAAGCACAGATACGCAGTATTTT. The chain recombines TRBV6-4 with TRBJ2-3; D might be TRBD2 (5 bases). The CDR3 has 15 amino acids. Trimming took off 3 bases at V and 0 bases at J, with 10 bases between the two ends. From germline, CDR1 is MRHNA and CDR2 SNTAGT.

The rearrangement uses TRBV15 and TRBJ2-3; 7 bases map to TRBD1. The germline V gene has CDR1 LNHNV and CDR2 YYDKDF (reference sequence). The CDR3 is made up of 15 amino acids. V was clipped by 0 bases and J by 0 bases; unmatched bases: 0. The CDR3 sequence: CATSREQGSTDTQYF. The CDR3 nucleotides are TGTGCCACCAGCAGAGAACAGGGGAGCACAGATACGCAGTATTTT.

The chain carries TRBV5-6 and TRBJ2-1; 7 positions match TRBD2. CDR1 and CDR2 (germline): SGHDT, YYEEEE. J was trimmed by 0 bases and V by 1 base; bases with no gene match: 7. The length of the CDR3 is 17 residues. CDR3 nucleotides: TGTGCCAGCAGCTTGTCCCGCGGGGGTTACTCCTACAATGAGCAGTTCTTC. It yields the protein CASSLSRGGYSYNEQFF.

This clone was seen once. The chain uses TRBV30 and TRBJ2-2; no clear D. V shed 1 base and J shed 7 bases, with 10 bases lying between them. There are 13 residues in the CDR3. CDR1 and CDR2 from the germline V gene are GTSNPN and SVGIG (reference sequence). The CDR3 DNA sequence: TGTGCCTGGAGTGGGTTACGGCGCGGGGAGCTGTTTTTT. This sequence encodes CAWSGLRRGELFF.

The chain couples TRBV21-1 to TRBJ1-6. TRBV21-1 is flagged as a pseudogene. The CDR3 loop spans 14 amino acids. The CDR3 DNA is TGTGCCAGCAGCCCTAATACCGAGGGTTCACCCCTCCACTTT. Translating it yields CASSPNTEGSPLHF.

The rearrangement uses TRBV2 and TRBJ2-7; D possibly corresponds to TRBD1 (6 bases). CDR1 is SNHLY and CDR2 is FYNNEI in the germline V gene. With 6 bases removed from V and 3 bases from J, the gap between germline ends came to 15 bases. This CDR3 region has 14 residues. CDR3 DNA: TGTGCCAGCAGCCTAACAGGGTACAGCTACGAGCAGTACTTC. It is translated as CASSLTGYSYEQYF.